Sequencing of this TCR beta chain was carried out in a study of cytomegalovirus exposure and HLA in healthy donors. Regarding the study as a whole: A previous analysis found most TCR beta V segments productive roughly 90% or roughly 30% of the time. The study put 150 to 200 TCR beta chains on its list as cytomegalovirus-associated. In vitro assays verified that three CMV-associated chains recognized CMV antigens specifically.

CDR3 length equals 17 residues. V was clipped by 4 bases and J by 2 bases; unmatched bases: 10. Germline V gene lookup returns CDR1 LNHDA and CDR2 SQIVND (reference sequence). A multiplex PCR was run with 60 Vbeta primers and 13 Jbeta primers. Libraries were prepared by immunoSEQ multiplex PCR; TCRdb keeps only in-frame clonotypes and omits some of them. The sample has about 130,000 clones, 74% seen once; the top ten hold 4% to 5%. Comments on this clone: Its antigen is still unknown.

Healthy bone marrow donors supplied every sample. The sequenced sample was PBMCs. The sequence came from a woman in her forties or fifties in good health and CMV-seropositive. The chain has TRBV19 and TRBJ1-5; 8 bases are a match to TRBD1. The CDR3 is CASSTQGDLRGNQPQHF. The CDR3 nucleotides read TGTGCCAGTAGTACACAGGGGGACCTGAGGGGCAATCAGCCCCAGCATTTT.